The next 16 T cell receptor beta chains were all read from a single sample in a study of cytomegalovirus exposure and HLA in healthy donors. The PCR used 60 Vbeta and 13 Jbeta primers. Sequencing was performed with immunoSEQ multiplex PCR; in TCRdb, only in-frame clones are kept and a portion is missing. The table records approximately 70,000 clones, 65% to 70% of them present only once. Sequencing used PBMCs. Receptors were obtained from a male donor in good health and CMV-seropositive.

This clone was seen just once. V gene TRBV5-4 combines with J gene TRBJ2-1, with 12 bases that match TRBD2. V gave up 2 bases and J gave up 3 bases; unmatched junction bases: 6. The CDR3 is made up of 17 amino acids. CDR1 is SGHNT, CDR2 YYREEE, per germline (reference sequence). CDR3 amino acids: CASSLPSGRALYNEQFF. The CDR3, as DNA: TGTGCCAGCAGCTTACCTAGCGGGAGGGCCCTCTACAATGAGCAGTTCTTC. Full variable domain (rest looked up from reference TRBV5-4 and TRBJ2-1): ETGVTQSPTHLIKTRGQQVTLRCSSQSGHNTVSWYQQALGQGPQFIFQYYREEENGRGNFPPRFSGLQFPNYSSELNVNALELDDSALYLCASSLPSGRALYNEQFFGPGTRLTVL.

The rearrangement links TRBV7-8 to TRBJ2-3; the D gene is possibly TRBD1 (6 bases). Trimming cost V 0 bases and J 1 base, with 11 bases left between them. Germline V lookup: CDR1 SGHVS, CDR2 FQNEAQ. CDR3 size: 16 residues. DNA for the CDR3: TGTGCCAGCAGCTTAGCGGCGGCAGGGGGCACAGATACGCAGTATTTT. Protein sequence: CASSLAAAGGTDTQYF. The whole variable domain, filled in from reference TRBV7-8 and TRBJ2-3, reads GAGVSQSPRYKVAKRGQDVALRCDPISGHVSLFWYQQALGQGPEFLTYFQNEAQLDKSGLPSDRFFAERPEGSVSTLKIQRTQQEDSAVYLCASSLAAAGGTDTQYFGPGTRLTVL.

This rearrangement joins TRBV6-5 to TRBJ2-7; tentatively, D is TRBD2 (6 bases). From germline, CDR1 is MNHEY and CDR2 SVGAGI. The CDR3 is 12 amino acids. V was clipped by 10 bases and J by 4 bases, with 14 bases between them. The CDR3 reads CAIICGTYEQYF. Written as DNA, the CDR3 is TGTGCCATTATTTGCGGGACGTACGAGCAGTACTTC.

This clone was counted a few times. The chain uses TRBV5-1 and TRBJ1-5; 8 bases line up with TRBD1. The V gene's germline CDR1 is SGHRS and CDR2 YFSETQ. Trimming cost V 3 bases and J 4 bases; bases outside gene matches: 3. CDR3 length equals 14 residues. The CDR3 here is CASSWTGMNQPQHF. The CDR3 DNA sequence: TGCGCCAGCAGCTGGACAGGGATGAATCAGCCCCAGCATTTT.

The chain joins TRBV29-1 to TRBJ2-1; possibly TRBD2 for D (6 bases). Germline V CDR1 and CDR2: SQVTM, ANQGSEA. CDR3 length equals 16 residues. Deletions cut 4 bases from V and 3 bases from J, with 19 bases between. The CDR3 nucleotides read TGCAGCGTTGGTTCCCTGGCGGGACGGGGCTACAATGAGCAGTTCTTC. It translates to CSVGSLAGRGYNEQFF.

The chain links TRBV5-1 to TRBJ2-4; 11 bases align to TRBD1. The junction had 8 bases not matched to a gene; V was cut back by 5 bases and J by 1 base. The CDR3 spans 17 residues. Germline values: CDR1 SGHRS, CDR2 YFSETQ. The CDR3 coding sequence is TGCGCCAGCAGAAGGGACAGGGGGATCTTTGCCAAAAACATTCAGTACTTC. It translates to CASRRDRGIFAKNIQYF.

The chain carries TRBV23-1 and TRBJ2-3; no definite D call. TRBV23-1 is assigned to the ORF class and has an uncertain function. V lost 8 bases to trimming and J lost 5 bases, with 17 bases between them. The length of the CDR3 is 14 residues. The CDR3 region is CASSPRRSGDTQYF. CDR3 bases: TGCGCCAGCTCCCCTCGGCGATCGGGAGATACGCAGTATTTT.

The V gene is TRBV27, the J gene TRBJ2-7; 11 bases line up with TRBD2. With 5 bases clipped from V and 3 bases from J, the junction kept 6 bases outside the gene matches. Germline CDR1 reads MNHEY; CDR2 reads SMNVEV (reference sequence). CDR3 size: 15 residues. The CDR3: CASSPRGTSGYEQYF. CDR3 bases: TGTGCCAGCAGTCCCCGAGGGACTAGCGGCTACGAGCAGTACTTC.

The CDR3 protein is CASSTLLTGFNSPLHF. CDR3 DNA sequence: TGTGCCAGCAGTACCCTCCTAACAGGGTTTAATTCACCCCTCCACTTT. The rearrangement links TRBV27 to TRBJ1-6; perhaps TRBD1 as D (6 bases). The V gene's germline CDR1 is MNHEY and CDR2 SMNVEV (reference sequence). V was shortened by 5 bases and J by 6 bases, with 17 bases between the two germline ends. The CDR3 extends over 16 amino acids.

The rearrangement links TRBV5-6 to TRBJ1-1; tentative D call: TRBD1 (5 bases). Trimming left V 6 bases short and J 4 bases short, with 16 bases between. The CDR3 runs 14 residues. The germline V gene has CDR1 SGHDT and CDR2 YYEEEE. The CDR3, as DNA: TGTGCCAGCACGCTCCGGGGGGGAAGCACTGAAGCTTTCTTT. Translating gives CASTLRGGSTEAFF.

The DNA for the CDR3 is TGTGCCAGCAGTGACCTAGCGGGGGGTGGCCAAGAGACCCAGTACTTC. It is translated as CASSDLAGGGQETQYF. J is TRBJ2-5 and V is TRBV2; the match to TRBD2 covers 11 bases. V dropped 3 bases and J dropped 1; count of bases not matched to a gene: 4. Germline CDR1 reads SNHLY; CDR2 reads FYNNEI. The CDR3 is made up of 16 amino acids. Complete variable domain (other parts from reference TRBV2 and TRBJ2-5): EPEVTQTPSHQVTQMGQEVILRCVPISNHLYFYWYRQILGQKVEFLVSFYNNEISEKSEIFDDQFSVERPDGSNFTLKIRSTKLEDSAMYFCASSDLAGGGQETQYFGPGTRLLVL.

In its sample, this clone was seen a few times. The rearrangement uses TRBV6-6 and TRBJ1-1, with no clear D. V gave up 6 bases and J gave up 1 base, with 9 bases separating them. Germline CDR1 reads MNHNY; CDR2 reads SVGAGI (reference sequence). The CDR3 length is 13 residues. CDR3 residues: CASSPPGNTEAFF. In DNA form, the CDR3 reads TGTGCCAGCAGCCCCCCAGGGAACACTGAAGCTTTCTTT.

As regards this clone: At one of its ends the junction is not consistent with the germline gene, which may arise from a read error. The chain recombines TRBV7-9 with TRBJ2-6; 9 nucleotides match TRBD1. Germline V gene data show CDR1 as SEHNR and CDR2 as FQNEAQ (reference sequence). The length of the CDR3 is 16 residues. CDR3 nucleotide sequence: TGTTCCAGCAGCAACCGGGACAGGGCTGGGGCCAACGTCCTGACTTTC. Its protein is CSSSNRDRAGANVLTF.

Points on this clone: One end of the junction does not line up with germline, which may come from a read error. This sequence joins TRBV7-9 and TRBJ2-7; TRBD2 might be the D (7 bases). CDR1 is SEHNR, CDR2 FQNEAQ, per germline (reference sequence). This CDR3 is built from 16 residues. Here the CDR3 DNA reads TGTTCCAGCAGCTTGCTATTTGCGGGGGCCGCCTACGAGCAGTACTTC. This codes for CSSSLLFAGAAYEQYF. Complete variable domain (other parts from reference TRBV7-9 and TRBJ2-7): DTGVSQNPRHKITKRGQNVTFRCDPISEHNRLYWYRQTLGQGPEFLTYFQNEAQLEKSRLLSDRFSAERPKGSFSTLEIQRTEQGDSAMYLCSSSLLFAGAAYEQYFGPGTRLTVT.

This clone was recorded a few times. V usage is TRBV7-2 and J usage is TRBJ2-3, with TRBD2 identical over 12 bases. The CDR3 has 18 amino acids. Trimming at V came to 1 base and at J to 4 bases, leaving 9 bases not matched to a gene. Germline CDR1 SGHTA, CDR2 FQGNSA. CDR3 loop: CASSLEASGGAASDTQYF. The CDR3 DNA is TGTGCCAGCAGCTTAGAAGCTAGCGGGGGGGCCGCGTCAGATACGCAGTATTTT.

This clone was observed a handful of times. The chain employs TRBV29-1 and TRBJ2-2; 7 bases fit TRBD2. Trimming at V came to 4 bases and at J to 5 bases, leaving 7 bases not matched to a gene. The CDR3 is 14 residues long. CDR1 is SQVTM, CDR2 ANQGSEA, per germline. The CDR3 coding sequence is TGCAGCGTTGGGGACGGGGGGAGAACCGGGGAGCTGTTTTTT. It encodes CSVGDGGRTGELFF.